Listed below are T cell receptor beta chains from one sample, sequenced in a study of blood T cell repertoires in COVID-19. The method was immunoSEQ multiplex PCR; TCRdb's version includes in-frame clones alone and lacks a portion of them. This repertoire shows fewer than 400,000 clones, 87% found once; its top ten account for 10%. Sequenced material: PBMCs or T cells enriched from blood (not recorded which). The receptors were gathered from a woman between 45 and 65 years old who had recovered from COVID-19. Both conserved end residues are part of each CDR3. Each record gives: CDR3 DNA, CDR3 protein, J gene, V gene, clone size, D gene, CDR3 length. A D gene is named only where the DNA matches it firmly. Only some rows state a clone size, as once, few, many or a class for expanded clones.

TGTGCCAGCAGTGACAATGTGGGGGCGCGGGCTTTCTTT	CASSDNVGARAFF	TRBJ1-1	TRBV2	NA	NA	13
TGTGCCAGTAGATACAGGGGAGACACTGAAGCTTTCTTT	CASRYRGDTEAFF	TRBJ1-1	TRBV19	NA	TRBD1	13
TGTGCCAGCAGTTTCGGGGGGCCCAAAAACATTCAGTACTTC	CASSFGGPKNIQYF	TRBJ2-4	TRBV28	NA	NA	14
TGTGCCAGCAGCCAAGATAAGGCCGGGGGAAGTAACTATGGCTACACCTTC	CASSQDKAGGSNYGYTF	TRBJ1-2	TRBV3-1/TRBV3-2	NA	NA	17
TGTGCCAGCAGCCGACAGGGGGCCGGGAACACTGAAGCTTTCTTT	CASSRQGAGNTEAFF	TRBJ1-1	TRBV9	once	TRBD1	15
TGCGCCAGCAGCTCCCAGGGACAGAACACTGAAGCTTTCTTT	CASSSQGQNTEAFF	TRBJ1-1	TRBV5-1	NA	NA	14
TGCGCCAGCAGCTTGGTGCCAGGCCAAGAGACCCAGTACTTC	CASSLVPGQETQYF	TRBJ2-5	TRBV5-1	NA	NA	14
TGCGCCAGCAGCTCCACTACAGGGTTTTCTGGAAACACCATATATTTT	CASSSTTGFSGNTIYF	TRBJ1-3	TRBV5-1	NA	NA	16
TGCGCCAGCAGCTTAGGCGCCGGGACAGGGGGCGCAGGTAACACCGGGGAGCTGTTTTTT	CASSLGAGTGGAGNTGELFF	TRBJ2-2	TRBV5-1	NA	TRBD1	20
TGTGCCAGCATGCCGACAGGTGTCTCCAATCAGCCCCAGCATTTT	CASMPTGVSNQPQHF	TRBJ1-5	TRBV2	NA	NA	15